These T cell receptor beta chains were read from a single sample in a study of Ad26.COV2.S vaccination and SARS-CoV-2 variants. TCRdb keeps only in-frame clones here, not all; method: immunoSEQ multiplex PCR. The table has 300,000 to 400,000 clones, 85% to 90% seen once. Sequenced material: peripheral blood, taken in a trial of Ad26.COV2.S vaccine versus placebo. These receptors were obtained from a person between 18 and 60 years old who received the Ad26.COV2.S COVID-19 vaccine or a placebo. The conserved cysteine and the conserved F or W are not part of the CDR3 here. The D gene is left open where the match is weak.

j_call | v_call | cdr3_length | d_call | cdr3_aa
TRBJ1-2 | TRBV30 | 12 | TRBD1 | AWSAGQGGKGYT
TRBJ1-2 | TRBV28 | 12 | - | ASRPRGSNYGYT
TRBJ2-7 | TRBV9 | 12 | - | ASSVAGDPYEQY
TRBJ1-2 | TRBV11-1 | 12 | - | ASSAGPLFYGYT
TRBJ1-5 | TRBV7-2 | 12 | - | ASSKDGSRQPQH
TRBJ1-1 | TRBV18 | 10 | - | ASSGMNTEAF
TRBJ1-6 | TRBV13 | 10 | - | ASSWGGPPLH
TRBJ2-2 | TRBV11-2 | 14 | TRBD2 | ASSSSGLASTGELF
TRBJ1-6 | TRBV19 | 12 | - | ASSIGGENSPLH
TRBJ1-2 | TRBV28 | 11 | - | ASSPVTNYGYT
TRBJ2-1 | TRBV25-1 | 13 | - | ASSEVGVGYNEQF
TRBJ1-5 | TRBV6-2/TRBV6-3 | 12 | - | ASSYGTRNQPQH
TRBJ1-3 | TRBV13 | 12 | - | ASSGTATGNTIY
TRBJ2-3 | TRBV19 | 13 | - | ASRTQGLATDTQY
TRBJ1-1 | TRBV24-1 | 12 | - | ATRDKASNTEAF
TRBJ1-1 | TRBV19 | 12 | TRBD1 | ASNRGVTDTEAF
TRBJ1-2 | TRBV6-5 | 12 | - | ASRRNRDSYGYT